These T cell receptor beta chains were read from a single sample in a study of spatial heterogeneity in lung cancer. TCRdb called the 5' RACE reads again in MiXCR, with one record for every CDR3 protein. This sample has just over 75,000 distinct CDR3 sequences; 8% occur once, and the top ten carry roughly 7.1%. The source was PBMCs, collected at surgery. These receptors all stem from a male donor with early-stage non-small cell lung cancer. Both conserved end residues are part of each CDR3. D genes are given only for firm matches. Size is stated for part of the rows, as once, few or many counts, or as a class when the clone is expanded.

clone size	V gene	J gene	D gene	CDR3 protein	CDR3 DNA
few	TRBV30	TRBJ1-3	-	CAWSTAGDTIYF	TGTGCCTGGAGCACCGCTGGGGACACCATATATTTT
few	TRBV20-1	TRBJ1-5	TRBD1	CSARAGTGSIGQPQHF	TGCAGTGCTAGAGCCGGGACAGGGTCGATTGGTCAGCCCCAGCATTTT
many	TRBV5-1	TRBJ2-7	-	CASSLIAHYEQYF	TGCGCCAGCAGCTTGATCGCCCACTACGAGCAGTACTTC
many	TRBV12-3/TRBV12-4	TRBJ1-1	-	CASSLPGGTEAFF	TGTGCCAGCAGTTTGCCCGGAGGGACTGAAGCTTTCTTT
many	TRBV6-2/TRBV6-3	TRBJ1-5	TRBD1	CASSLTGGIQPQHF	TGTGCCAGCAGTCTGACAGGGGGCATTCAGCCCCAGCATTTT
-	TRBV5-1	TRBJ2-1	TRBD2	CVSSPGGLVYRLSSYNEQFF	TGCGTCAGCAGCCCGGGCGGACTAGTCTACAGGTTAAGCTCCTACAATGAGCAGTTCTTC
many	TRBV5-1	TRBJ2-1	-	CASSLVGHKDNEQFF	TGCGCCAGCAGCTTGGTTGGCCACAAGGACAATGAGCAGTTCTTC
many	TRBV29-1	TRBJ1-1	-	CSASMASGTEAFF	TGCAGCGCCAGCATGGCATCAGGAACTGAAGCTTTCTTT
-	TRBV6-5	TRBJ2-7	TRBD2	CASTVAGGYEQYF	TGTGCCAGCACCGTAGCGGGAGGCTACGAGCAGTACTTC
-	TRBV12-3/TRBV12-4	TRBJ1-1	-	CASSLGMGPTNTEAFF	TGTGCCAGCAGTTTAGGGATGGGACCAACGAACACTGAAGCTTTCTTT
many	TRBV19	TRBJ1-5	TRBD1	CASSTLTGPNQPQHF	TGTGCCAGTAGTACACTGACAGGGCCCAATCAGCCCCAGCATTTT
-	TRBV20-1	TRBJ1-6	-	CSASHAPRAPLHF	TGCAGTGCTAGTCATGCCCCCAGGGCACCCCTCCACTTT
many	TRBV28	TRBJ1-2	TRBD1	CASSFRDRGGGYTF	TGTGCCAGCAGTTTTAGGGACAGGGGAGGAGGCTACACCTTC
many	TRBV29-1	TRBJ2-1	TRBD2	CSVVLAGGQFF	TGCAGCGTTGTCCTAGCGGGAGGGCAATTCTTC
many	TRBV24-1	TRBJ2-3	TRBD2	CATSVSAGLTDTQYF	TGTGCCACCAGTGTATCAGCGGGACTCACAGATACGCAGTATTTT
medium-sized	TRBV7-9	TRBJ2-3	-	CASSLSIGASTDTQYF	TGTGCCAGCAGCTTAAGCATTGGGGCTAGCACAGATACGCAGTATTTT
many	TRBV12-3/TRBV12-4	TRBJ1-1	-	CASSTTWDTATFF	TGTGCCAGCAGTACCACCTGGGACACGGCCACTTTCTTT
many	TRBV20-1	TRBJ2-7	-	CSALLGGDEQYF	TGCAGTGCCCTCCTGGGGGGAGACGAGCAGTACTTC
few	TRBV19	TRBJ2-2	TRBD1	CASRLTGTTGELFF	TGTGCCAGTAGGTTGACAGGGACCACCGGGGAGCTGTTTTTT
many	TRBV20-1	TRBJ1-2	-	CSARDPTRRGTF	TGCAGTGCTAGAGATCCAACTCGGCGGGGCACCTTC
many	TRBV29-1	TRBJ2-7	TRBD1	CSVGQGSEQYF	TGCAGCGTGGGACAGGGAAGCGAGCAGTACTTC
few	TRBV18	TRBJ2-7	-	CASSPPSGSGEQYF	TGTGCCAGCTCACCACCTTCCGGGTCCGGGGAGCAGTACTTC
few	TRBV18	TRBJ2-7	-	CASSPPRGRGTDEQYF	TGTGCCAGCTCACCACCCCGGGGGCGGGGTACGGACGAGCAGTACTTC
few	TRBV5-1	TRBJ2-7	TRBD2	CASSISGRGSYEQYF	TGCGCCAGCAGCATTAGCGGGAGAGGCTCCTACGAGCAGTACTTC
-	TRBV5-1	TRBJ2-3	-	CASSYQSFSDTQYF	TGCGCCAGCAGCTACCAAAGTTTTTCAGATACGCAGTATTTT
many	TRBV29-1	TRBJ2-1	TRBD2	CSVEVGGGTYNEQFF	TGCAGCGTTGAAGTTGGCGGGGGAACCTACAATGAGCAGTTCTTC
many	TRBV9	TRBJ2-7	-	CASSVEGTESYEQYF	TGTGCCAGCAGCGTAGAGGGGACTGAAAGCTACGAGCAGTACTTC
-	TRBV5-1	TRBJ2-6	TRBD2	CASSSGGISPGANVLTF	TGCGCCAGCAGCTCGGGGGGGATCTCCCCTGGGGCCAACGTCCTGACTTTC
many	TRBV28	TRBJ1-5	-	CASSLSLQPQHF	TGTGCCAGCAGTTTATCTTTACAGCCCCAGCATTTT
few	TRBV2	TRBJ1-5	-	CASSESSSNQPQHF	TGTGCCAGCAGTGAGTCCAGTAGCAATCAGCCCCAGCATTTT
few	TRBV24-1	TRBJ2-5	-	CATSAVGEGETQYF	TGTGCCACCAGTGCCGTCGGAGAGGGAGAGACCCAGTACTTC
many	TRBV6-5	TRBJ2-7	-	CASSGGTSSYEQYF	TGTGCCAGCAGCGGAGGGACTTCCTCCTACGAGCAGTACTTC
few	TRBV24-1	TRBJ2-3	TRBD2	CATSGSGTSGRAGDTQYF	TGTGCCACCAGTGGTTCCGGGACTAGCGGGAGGGCCGGTGATACGCAGTATTTT
few	TRBV6-6	TRBJ2-2	-	CASTTTGNTGELFF	TGTGCCAGCACCACTACAGGGAACACCGGGGAGCTGTTTTTT
many	TRBV12-3/TRBV12-4	TRBJ2-5	TRBD1	CASSPGQGEETQYF	TGTGCCAGCAGCCCTGGACAGGGCGAAGAGACCCAGTACTTC
few	TRBV19	TRBJ2-5	-	CASSIAAGGAETQYF	TGTGCCAGTAGTATAGCCGCTGGGGGCGCAGAGACCCAGTACTTC
few	TRBV6-1	TRBJ1-2	-	CASSEVETGLALGYGYTF	TGTGCCAGCAGTGAAGTTGAGACAGGATTGGCTTTGGGCTATGGCTACACCTTC
many	TRBV6-2/TRBV6-3	TRBJ2-1	TRBD1	CASSALTGVNYNEQFF	TGTGCCAGCAGTGCATTGACAGGGGTTAACTACAATGAGCAGTTCTTC
many	TRBV24-1	TRBJ2-3	TRBD2	CATSPAGATDTQYF	TGTGCCACCAGTCCAGCGGGAGCTACAGATACGCAGTATTTT
many	TRBV19	TRBJ1-2	TRBD1	CASTPQGANALHGYTF	TGTGCCAGTACCCCACAGGGGGCGAACGCTCTCCATGGCTACACCTTC
many	TRBV27	TRBJ2-1	-	CASSSDRTTYNEQFF	TGTGCCAGCAGTTCCGACAGGACTACATACAATGAGCAGTTCTTC
-	TRBV7-9	TRBJ2-2	TRBD1	CASSSPGQENTGELFF	TGTGCCAGCAGCTCTCCGGGACAGGAGAACACCGGGGAGCTGTTTTTT
-	TRBV6-2/TRBV6-3	TRBJ2-7	-	CASSAAGTSFLHEQYF	TGTGCCAGCAGTGCCGCCGGGACGTCGTTTCTCCACGAGCAGTACTTC
few	TRBV12-3/TRBV12-4	TRBJ2-1	-	CASSVTGNNEQFF	TGTGCCAGCAGTGTTACTGGAAACAATGAGCAGTTCTTC
many	TRBV29-1	TRBJ2-1	TRBD2	CSGSASGPEQFF	TGCAGCGGGTCGGCTAGCGGGCCTGAGCAGTTCTTC
many	TRBV4-3	TRBJ1-3	-	CASSQDLPGMAGNTIYF	TGCGCCAGCAGCCAAGATCTCCCCGGGATGGCTGGAAACACCATATATTTT
many	TRBV6-2/TRBV6-3	TRBJ2-3	TRBD2	CASSLGLAGVKDTQYF	TGTGCCAGCAGCCTCGGACTAGCGGGAGTGAAAGATACGCAGTATTTT
-	TRBV7-8	TRBJ2-2	-	CASSLSSPGLFF	TGTGCCAGCAGCTTAAGCTCTCCGGGGCTGTTTTTT
-	TRBV7-3	TRBJ1-1	-	CASSLTMGTEAFF	TGTGCCAGCAGCTTAACTATGGGCACTGAAGCTTTCTTT
many	TRBV4-1	TRBJ1-1	TRBD1	CASSQDENRGPAFF	TGCGCCAGCAGCCAAGACGAGAACAGGGGGCCGGCTTTCTTT
many	TRBV5-1	TRBJ2-7	-	CASSLARDEQYF	TGCGCCAGCAGCTTGGCCCGGGACGAGCAGTACTTC
few	TRBV5-1	TRBJ2-1	-	CASSLSRGHNEQFF	TGCGCCAGCAGCTTGAGCAGGGGTCACAATGAGCAGTTCTTC
many	TRBV7-2	TRBJ2-1	-	CASSLGADEQFF	TGTGCCAGCAGCTTAGGCGCGGATGAGCAGTTCTTC
many	TRBV5-6	TRBJ1-1	-	CASSLVRRVNTEAFF	TGTGCCAGCAGCTTGGTCCGCAGGGTTAACACTGAAGCTTTCTTT
-	TRBV12-3/TRBV12-4	TRBJ2-7	-	CASSYGQGLHF	TGTGCCAGCTCCTACGGGCAGGGGCTACACTTC